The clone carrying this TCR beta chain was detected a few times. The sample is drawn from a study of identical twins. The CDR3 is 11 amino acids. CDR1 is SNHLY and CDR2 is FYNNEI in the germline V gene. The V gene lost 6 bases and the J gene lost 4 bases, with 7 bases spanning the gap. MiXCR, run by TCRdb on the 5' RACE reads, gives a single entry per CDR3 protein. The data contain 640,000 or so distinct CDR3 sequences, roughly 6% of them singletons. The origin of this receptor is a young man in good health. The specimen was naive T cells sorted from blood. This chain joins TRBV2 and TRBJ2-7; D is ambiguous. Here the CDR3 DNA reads TGTGCCAGCAGGTATGAGTACGAGCAGTACGTC. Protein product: CASRYEYEQYV.